This passage covers 22 T cell receptor beta chains from one sample sequenced in a study of CD8 T cells in ankylosing spondylitis. TCRdb re-called the 5' RACE reads with MiXCR, one entry per CDR3 protein. The sample holds 200,000 to 300,000 distinct CDR3 sequences, under 12% seen once. Sequencing was performed on blood, either unsorted or a sorted T cell fraction (not recorded which). These receptors all stem from a male donor with ankylosing spondylitis or in good health (not recorded which).

The chain links TRBV25-1 to TRBJ2-1; 11 positions match TRBD1. This CDR3 has 17 residues. V dropped 0 bases and J dropped 5; count of bases not matched to a gene: 6. Germline V gene lookup returns CDR1 MGHDK and CDR2 SYGVNS. Here the CDR3 DNA reads TGTGCCAGCAGTGAATACGGAGGGACAGGGGGTCACAATGAGCAGTTCTTC. Its translation: CASSEYGGTGGHNEQFF.

This clonotype was observed a few times. The V call is TRBV13, the J call TRBJ1-3; no reliable D call. Deletions cut 3 bases from V and 1 base from J, with 13 bases between. CDR3 length: 16 residues. Germline V gene data show CDR1 as PRHDT and CDR2 as FYEKMQ (reference sequence). The CDR3 sequence is CASSLQSFRSGNTIYF. The CDR3 region has the DNA TGTGCCAGCAGCTTGCAGTCTTTTAGATCTGGAAACACCATATATTTT.

The sample holds a few counts of this clonotype. The chain carries TRBV7-9 and TRBJ1-2, with 9 bases lining up with TRBD1. The germline gives CDR1 SEHNR, CDR2 FQNEAQ (reference sequence). Trimming removed 0 bases from V and 6 bases from J; junction bases left unmatched: 2. This CDR3 region has 14 residues. The CDR3 here is CASSLARDRDGYTF. DNA for the CDR3: TGTGCCAGCAGCTTAGCGCGGGACAGGGATGGCTACACCTTC.

This clonotype was seen more than once but under ten times. The gene calls are TRBV15 and TRBJ2-1, with unresolved D. Trimming cost V 5 bases and J 4 bases, with 6 bases left between them. This CDR3 has 12 amino acids. CDR1 is LNHNV and CDR2 is YYDKDF in the germline V gene (reference sequence). This chain's CDR3 is CATSQRYNEQFF. CDR3 DNA: TGTGCCACCAGCCAAAGATACAATGAGCAGTTCTTC.

This clonotype occurred many times. The chain is built from TRBV11-2 and TRBJ2-7; D remains ambiguous. Germline V CDR1 and CDR2: SGHAT, FQNNGV. The CDR3 spans 12 residues. The ends were cut back, 6 bases at V and 5 bases at J, with 11 bases in the middle. The CDR3 region has the DNA TGTGCCAGCAGTAGGTGGTCCCACGAGCAGTACTTC. This sequence encodes CASSRWSHEQYF. Full variable domain (outside the CDR3, taken from reference TRBV11-2 and TRBJ2-7): EAGVAQSPRYKIIEKRQSVAFWCNPISGHATLYWYQQILGQGPKLLIQFQNNGVVDDSQLPKDRFSAERLKGVDSTLKIQPAKLEDSAVYLCASSRWSHEQYFGPGTRLTVT.

This clonotype was observed at least ten times. This chain connects TRBV12-3 or TRBV12-4 to TRBJ1-3; D gene ambiguous. V dropped 9 bases and J dropped 0 bases, with 12 bases sitting between them. CDR3 length: 14 residues. CDR3 protein: CASFDRSSGNTIYF. As DNA, the CDR3 is TGTGCCAGTTTTGACCGGAGCTCTGGAAACACCATATATTTT.

Many counts were recorded for this clonotype. The chain links TRBV30 to TRBJ1-2; the D gene is possibly TRBD1 (5 bases). The CDR3 runs 14 residues. The ends were cut back, 3 bases at V and 4 bases at J, with 15 bases in the middle. CDR1 is GTSNPN and CDR2 is SVGIG in the germline V gene (reference sequence). DNA of the CDR3: TGTGCCTGGAGCTCCTCGACAGTAGCCTATGGCTACACCTTC. Translating gives CAWSSSTVAYGYTF.

The table lists this clonotype with many counts. The gene calls are TRBV20-1 and TRBJ2-1, with D uncertain. Germline loops: CDR1 DFQATT, CDR2 SNEGSKA (reference sequence). The CDR3 spans 15 residues. V was pared by 6 bases and J by 6 bases, with 21 bases between. The CDR3, as DNA: TGCAGTGCAACAGTCGGCCTCCGGGCTGCCAATGAGCAGTTCTTC. It yields the protein CSATVGLRAANEQFF.

The chain recombines TRBV11-2 with TRBJ2-3, with TRBD2 matching 9 bases. The CDR3 extends over 17 amino acids. With 5 bases clipped from V and 2 bases from J, the junction kept 11 bases outside the gene matches. Germline V gene sequence: CDR1 SGHAT, CDR2 FQNNGV. CDR3: CASSVIIRLAATDTQYF. In DNA, the CDR3 is TGTGCCAGCAGCGTTATAATTCGACTAGCGGCCACAGATACGCAGTATTTT.

This clonotype was seen at least ten times. The rearrangement joins TRBV3-1 to TRBJ2-7; no firm D call. The CDR3 length is 12 residues. The V and J ends lost 0 bases and 4 bases respectively, with 4 bases between them. Germline CDR1 is LGHDT and CDR2 is YNNKEL (reference sequence). CDR3 coding DNA: TGTGCCAGCAGCCAAGATCGGTACGAGCAGTACTTC. It specifies CASSQDRYEQYF.

This clonotype was counted at least ten times. The genes are TRBV7-9 and TRBJ1-1; TRBD1 aligns across 7 bases. Germline assignment: CDR1 SEHNR and CDR2 FQNEAQ (reference sequence). The CDR3 covers 16 residues. Unmatched junction bases numbered 8, after V lost 4 bases and J lost 0 bases. The CDR3 here is CASSSTGTVMNTEAFF. CDR3 coding DNA: TGTGCCAGCAGCTCAACCGGGACAGTCATGAACACTGAAGCTTTCTTT.

As regards this clonotype: This may arise from a read error, as a much more abundant clone is one base away. This chain joins TRBV5-1 and TRBJ1-1; no clear D. Per germline, CDR1 SGHRS and CDR2 YFSETQ. The CDR3 covers 16 residues. The CDR3 sequence is CAGSLEGSGMNTEAFF. The CDR3 DNA follows: TGCGCCGGCAGCTTGGAAGGGTCCGGGATGAACACTGAAGCTTTCTTT.

This clonotype was seen repeatedly, ten times or more. The CDR3 spells CASSWGVQETQYF. In DNA, the CDR3 is TGCGCCAGCAGTTGGGGCGTCCAAGAGACCCAGTACTTC. The chain links TRBV5-1 to TRBJ2-5, with D perhaps matching TRBD1 (5 bases). Trimming removed 5 bases from V and 1 base from J, with 9 bases in between. The CDR3 covers 13 residues. The germline CDR1 and CDR2 sequences are SGHRS and YFSETQ.

This clonotype has at least ten counts. CDR3 region: CASSVGGLGNEQYF. The DNA for the CDR3 is TGTGCCAGCAGCGTAGGGGGACTCGGGAACGAGCAGTACTTC. This sequence joins TRBV9 and TRBJ2-7; possible D gene TRBD2, 6 bases. The CDR3 covers 14 residues. The germline V gene encodes CDR1 SGDLS and CDR2 YYNGEE. V dropped 0 bases and J dropped 5 bases, with 12 bases sitting between them.

This clonotype appeared many times. This chain uses TRBV7-2 with TRBJ2-1, with D hard to call. Trimming pared 5 bases from V and 4 bases from J, leaving 15 bases between. Germline lookup yields CDR1 SGHTA and CDR2 FQGNSA. CDR3 length: 15 amino acids. The CDR3 DNA reads as TGTGCCAGCAGCACCCATCCCCGGCAGTACAATGAGCAGTTCTTC. Translated, it gives CASSTHPRQYNEQFF.

The rearrangement uses TRBV6-1 and TRBJ2-1; D is undetermined. The CDR3 covers 15 residues. Germline V lookup: CDR1 MNHNS, CDR2 SASEGT. Trimming took 4 bases from V and 0 from J, leaving 10 bases between them. DNA of the CDR3: TGTGCCAGCAGTGGTGAAGGACGCTCCTACAATGAGCAGTTCTTC. It yields the protein CASSGEGRSYNEQFF.

This clonotype was recorded at least ten times. The CDR3 DNA is TGCAGTGCCCAAAGTCCAGGGGCTAGAGATGGCTACACCTTC. This translates into CSAQSPGARDGYTF. V usage is TRBV20-1 and J usage is TRBJ1-2; maybe TRBD1 (6 bases). Germline loops: CDR1 DFQATT, CDR2 SNEGSKA (reference sequence). This CDR3 is 14 amino acids long. Trimming cost V 6 bases and J 6 bases, with 20 bases left between them.

This clonotype was found once. The chain carries TRBV12-3 or TRBV12-4 and TRBJ1-1; D might be TRBD1 (6 bases). CDR3 length: 15 amino acids. The V end lost 5 bases, the J end lost 10 bases, and 23 bases lay between the germline ends. The CDR3 nucleotides are TGTGCCAGCAGTCCGAGAGTTGAGGGGGTAGGTGCAGCTTTCTTT. Translating it yields CASSPRVEGVGAAFF.

There are many counts of this clonotype. CDR3 protein: CASSPDRNEQFF. The CDR3 bases are TGTGCCAGCAGCCCGGACAGAAATGAGCAGTTCTTC. This rearrangement joins TRBV5-5 to TRBJ2-1; D might be TRBD1 (6 bases). V was cut by 4 bases and J by 7 bases, with 9 bases left in between. The CDR3 runs 12 residues. Per germline, CDR1 SGHKS and CDR2 YYEKEE (reference sequence).

This clonotype came up many times. The chain employs TRBV11-2 and TRBJ2-3, with D possibly called TRBD1 or TRBD2 (5 bases each). The CDR3 extends over 15 amino acids. Trimming pared 3 bases from V and 3 bases from J, leaving 13 bases between. From germline, CDR1 is SGHAT and CDR2 FQNNGV. CDR3 amino acids: CASSFSGTETDTQYF. DNA of the CDR3: TGTGCCAGCAGCTTCTCCGGGACCGAGACAGATACGCAGTATTTT. Variable domain in full (rest from reference TRBV11-2 and TRBJ2-3): EAGVAQSPRYKIIEKRQSVAFWCNPISGHATLYWYQQILGQGPKLLIQFQNNGVVDDSQLPKDRFSAERLKGVDSTLKIQPAKLEDSAVYLCASSFSGTETDTQYFGPGTRLTVL.

There are many counts of this clonotype. The rearrangement joins TRBV4-2 to TRBJ2-1; 7 bases match TRBD1. The germline gives CDR1 LGHNA, CDR2 YNFKEQ. This CDR3 region has 16 residues. The V gene end was trimmed by 1 base and the J gene end by 4 bases; junction bases not matched to a gene: 7. DNA of the CDR3: TGTGCCAGCAGCCAAGTAGGGACAGAGGGATACAATGAGCAGTTCTTC. Translating gives CASSQVGTEGYNEQFF.

This clonotype occurred a few times. The CDR3 loop reads CSAKPHGQGRAYEQYF. The CDR3, as DNA: TGCAGTGCTAAGCCCCACGGACAGGGGAGGGCCTACGAGCAGTACTTC. The V gene is TRBV20-1, the J gene TRBJ2-7, with TRBD1 matching 9 bases. CDR1 and CDR2 from the germline V gene are DFQATT and SNEGSKA (reference sequence). This CDR3 region has 16 residues. V shed 4 bases, J shed 2 bases, and the junction held 12 bases outside the gene matches.